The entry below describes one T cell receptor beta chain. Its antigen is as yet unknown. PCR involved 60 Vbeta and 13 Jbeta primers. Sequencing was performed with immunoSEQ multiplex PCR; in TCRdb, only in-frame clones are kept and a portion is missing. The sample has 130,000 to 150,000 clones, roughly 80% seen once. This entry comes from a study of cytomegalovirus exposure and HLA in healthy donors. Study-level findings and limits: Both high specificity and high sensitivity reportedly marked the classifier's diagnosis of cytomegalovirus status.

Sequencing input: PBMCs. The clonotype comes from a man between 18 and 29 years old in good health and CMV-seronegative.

In nucleotides, the CDR3 is TGTGCCAGCAGCTCCGACAGGTACTCCTACGAGCAGTACTTC. As protein: CASSSDRYSYEQYF. The chain recombines TRBV7-2 with TRBJ2-7; tentatively, D is TRBD1 (6 bases). Trimming left V 4 bases short and J 0 bases short, with 10 bases between. This CDR3 is 14 amino acids long. In germline, CDR1 is SGHTA, CDR2 FQGNSA. Full variable domain (remainder filled in from reference TRBV7-2 and TRBJ2-7): GAGVSQSPSNKVTEKGKDVELRCDPISGHTALYWYRQSLGQGLEFLIYFQGNSAPDKSGLPSDRFSAERTGGSVSTLTIQRTQQEDSAVYLCASSSDRYSYEQYFGPGTRLTVT.